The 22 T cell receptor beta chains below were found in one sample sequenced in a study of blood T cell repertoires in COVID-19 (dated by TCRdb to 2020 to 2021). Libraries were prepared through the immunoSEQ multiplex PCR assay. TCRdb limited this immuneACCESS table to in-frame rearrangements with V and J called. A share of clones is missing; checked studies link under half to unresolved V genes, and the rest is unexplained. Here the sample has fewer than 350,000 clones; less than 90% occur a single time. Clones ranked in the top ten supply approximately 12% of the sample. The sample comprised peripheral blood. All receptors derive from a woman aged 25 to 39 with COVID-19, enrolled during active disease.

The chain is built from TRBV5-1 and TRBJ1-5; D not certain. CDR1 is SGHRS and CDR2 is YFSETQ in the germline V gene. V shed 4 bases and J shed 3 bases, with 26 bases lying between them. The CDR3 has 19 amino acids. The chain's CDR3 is CASSLTFARYSSLNQPQHF. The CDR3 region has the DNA TGCGCCAGCAGCCTCACTTTTGCTCGTTACAGTTCCCTCAATCAGCCCCAGCATTTT.

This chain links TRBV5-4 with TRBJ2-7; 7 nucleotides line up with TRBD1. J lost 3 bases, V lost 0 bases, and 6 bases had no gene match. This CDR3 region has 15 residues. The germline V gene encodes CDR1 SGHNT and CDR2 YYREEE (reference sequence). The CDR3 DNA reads TGTGCCAGCAGCTTGGAGGGATGGACAGGCTACGAGCAGTACTTC. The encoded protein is CASSLEGWTGYEQYF.

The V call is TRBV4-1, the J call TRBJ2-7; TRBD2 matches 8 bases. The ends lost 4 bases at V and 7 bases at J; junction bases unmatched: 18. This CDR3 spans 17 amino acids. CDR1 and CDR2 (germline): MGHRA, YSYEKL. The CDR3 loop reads CASSLLQGAGVTEEQYF. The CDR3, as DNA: TGCGCCAGCAGCCTCCTCCAGGGAGCGGGGGTCACAGAGGAGCAGTACTTC.

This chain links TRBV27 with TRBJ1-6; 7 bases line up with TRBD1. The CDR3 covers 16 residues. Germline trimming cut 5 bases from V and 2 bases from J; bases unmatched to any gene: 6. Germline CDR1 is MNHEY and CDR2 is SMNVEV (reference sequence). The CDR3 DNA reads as TGTGCCAGCAGTCCCGCAGGACAGGCCTATAATTCACCCCTCCACTTT. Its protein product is CASSPAGQAYNSPLHF.

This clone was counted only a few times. CDR3 DNA sequence: TGTGCCAGCACCCTTCGCCCCGGGTTCACTGAAGCTTTCTTT. This encodes CASTLRPGFTEAFF. This rearrangement joins TRBV6-5 to TRBJ1-1; D ambiguous. The CDR3 runs 14 residues. The V and J ends lost 7 bases and 4 bases respectively, with 16 bases between them. Per germline, CDR1 MNHEY and CDR2 SVGAGI.

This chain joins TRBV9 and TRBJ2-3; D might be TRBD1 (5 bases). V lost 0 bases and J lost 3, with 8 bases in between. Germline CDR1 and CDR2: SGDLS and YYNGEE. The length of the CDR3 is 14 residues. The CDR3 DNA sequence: TGTGCCAGCAGCGTAGCCAGGGCGACAGATACGCAGTATTTT. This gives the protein CASSVARATDTQYF.

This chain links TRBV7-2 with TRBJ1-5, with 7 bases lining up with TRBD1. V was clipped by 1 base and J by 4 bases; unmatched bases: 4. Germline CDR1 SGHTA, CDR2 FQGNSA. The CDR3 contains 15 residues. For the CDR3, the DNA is TGTGCCAGCAGCTTAGTGACAGGGCAGAATCAGCCCCAGCATTTT. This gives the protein CASSLVTGQNQPQHF.

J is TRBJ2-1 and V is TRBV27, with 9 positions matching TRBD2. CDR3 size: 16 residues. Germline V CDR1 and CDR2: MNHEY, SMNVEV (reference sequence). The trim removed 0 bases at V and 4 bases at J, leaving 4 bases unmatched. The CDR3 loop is CASSLSAGGLYNEQFF. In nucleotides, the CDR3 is TGTGCCAGCAGTTTATCCGCGGGGGGGCTTTACAATGAGCAGTTCTTC.

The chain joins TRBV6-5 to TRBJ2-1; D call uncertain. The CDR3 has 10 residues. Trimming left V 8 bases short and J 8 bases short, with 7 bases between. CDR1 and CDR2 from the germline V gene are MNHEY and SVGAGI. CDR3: CASPLDEQFF. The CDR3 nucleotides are TGTGCCAGCCCCCTCGATGAGCAGTTCTTC.

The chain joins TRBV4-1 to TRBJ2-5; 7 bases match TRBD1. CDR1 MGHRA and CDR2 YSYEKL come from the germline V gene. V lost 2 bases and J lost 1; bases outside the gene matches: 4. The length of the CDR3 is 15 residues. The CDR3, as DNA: TGCGCCAGCAGCCAACGCAGACAGGGCCAAGAGACCCAGTACTTC. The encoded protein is CASSQRRQGQETQYF.

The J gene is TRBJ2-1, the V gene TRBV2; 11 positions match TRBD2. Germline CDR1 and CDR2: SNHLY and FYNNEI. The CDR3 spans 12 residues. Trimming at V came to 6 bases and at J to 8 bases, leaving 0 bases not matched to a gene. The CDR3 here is CASRLAGDEQFF. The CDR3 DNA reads TGTGCCAGCAGACTAGCGGGGGATGAGCAGTTCTTC.

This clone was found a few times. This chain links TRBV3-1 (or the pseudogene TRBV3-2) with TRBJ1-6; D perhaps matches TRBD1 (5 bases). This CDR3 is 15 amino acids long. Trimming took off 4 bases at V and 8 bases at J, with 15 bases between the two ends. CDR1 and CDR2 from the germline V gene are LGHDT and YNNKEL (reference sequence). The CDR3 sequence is CASSPGGLIHSPLHF. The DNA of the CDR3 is TGTGCCAGCAGCCCCGGGGGACTCATTCATTCACCCCTCCACTTT.

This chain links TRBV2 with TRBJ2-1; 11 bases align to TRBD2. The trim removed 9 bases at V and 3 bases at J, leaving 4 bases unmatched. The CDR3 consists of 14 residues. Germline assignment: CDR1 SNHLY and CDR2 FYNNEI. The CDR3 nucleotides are TGTGCCAGTAGACTAGCGGGGAACTACAATGAGCAGTTCTTC. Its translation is CASRLAGNYNEQFF.

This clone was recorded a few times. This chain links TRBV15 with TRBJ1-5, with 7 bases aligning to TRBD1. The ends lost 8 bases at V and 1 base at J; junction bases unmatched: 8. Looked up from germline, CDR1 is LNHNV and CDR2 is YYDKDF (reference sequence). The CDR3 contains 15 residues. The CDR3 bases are TGTGCCACCGCCCTACAGGGGAACAGCAATCAGCCCCAGCATTTT. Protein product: CATALQGNSNQPQHF. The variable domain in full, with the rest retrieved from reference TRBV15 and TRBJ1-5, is DAMVIQNPRYQVTQFGKPVTLSCSQTLNHNVMYWYQQKSSQAPKLLFHYYDKDFNNEADTPDNFQSRRPNTSFCFLDIRSPGLGDTAMYLCATALQGNSNQPQHFGDGTRLSIL.

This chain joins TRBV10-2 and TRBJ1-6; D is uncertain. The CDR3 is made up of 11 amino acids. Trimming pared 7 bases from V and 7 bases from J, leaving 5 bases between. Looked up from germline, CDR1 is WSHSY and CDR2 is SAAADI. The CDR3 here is CASMENSPLHF. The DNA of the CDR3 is TGCGCCAGCATGGAGAATTCACCCCTCCACTTT.

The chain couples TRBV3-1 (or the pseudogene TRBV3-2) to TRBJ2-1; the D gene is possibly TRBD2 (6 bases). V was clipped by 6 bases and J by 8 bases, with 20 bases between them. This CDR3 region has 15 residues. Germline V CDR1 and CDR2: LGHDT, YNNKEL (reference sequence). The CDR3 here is CASSSTGVAIDEQFF. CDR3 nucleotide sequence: TGTGCCAGCAGTTCTACGGGGGTCGCCATCGATGAGCAGTTCTTC.

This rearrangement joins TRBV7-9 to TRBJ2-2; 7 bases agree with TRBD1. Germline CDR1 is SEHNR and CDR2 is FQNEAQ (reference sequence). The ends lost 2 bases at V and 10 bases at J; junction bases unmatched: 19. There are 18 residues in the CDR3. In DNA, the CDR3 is TGTGCCAGCAGCTTACCTTTAAGACGGGACAGTTCCGCTCTGGAGCTGTTTTTT. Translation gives CASSLPLRRDSSALELFF.

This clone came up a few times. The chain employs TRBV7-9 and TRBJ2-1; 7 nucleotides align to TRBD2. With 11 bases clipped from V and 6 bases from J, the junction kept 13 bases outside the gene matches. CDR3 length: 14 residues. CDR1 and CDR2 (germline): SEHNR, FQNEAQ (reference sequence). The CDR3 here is CAATSSGHSNEQFF. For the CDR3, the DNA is TGTGCCGCGACATCTAGCGGACATTCCAATGAGCAGTTCTTC.

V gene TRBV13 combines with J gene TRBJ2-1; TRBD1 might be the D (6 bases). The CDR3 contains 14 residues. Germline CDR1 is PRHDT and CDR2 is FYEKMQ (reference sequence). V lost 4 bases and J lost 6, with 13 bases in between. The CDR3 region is CASSSYGTPNEQFF. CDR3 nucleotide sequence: TGTGCCAGCAGCTCCTACGGGACACCCAATGAGCAGTTCTTC.

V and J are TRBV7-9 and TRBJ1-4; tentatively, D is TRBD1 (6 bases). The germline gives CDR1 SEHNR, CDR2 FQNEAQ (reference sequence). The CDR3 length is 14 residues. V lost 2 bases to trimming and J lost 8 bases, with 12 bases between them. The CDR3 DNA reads TGTGCCAGCAGCTTATGGGGGCTGGAGGAAAAACTGTTTTTT. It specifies CASSLWGLEEKLFF.

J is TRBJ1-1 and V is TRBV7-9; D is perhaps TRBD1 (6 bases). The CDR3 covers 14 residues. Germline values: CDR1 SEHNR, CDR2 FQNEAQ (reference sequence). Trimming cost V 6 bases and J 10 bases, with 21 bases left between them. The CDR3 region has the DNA TGTGCCAGCAGAAGCCGGGACACGAAGCTGGGAGCTTTCTTT. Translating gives CASRSRDTKLGAFF.

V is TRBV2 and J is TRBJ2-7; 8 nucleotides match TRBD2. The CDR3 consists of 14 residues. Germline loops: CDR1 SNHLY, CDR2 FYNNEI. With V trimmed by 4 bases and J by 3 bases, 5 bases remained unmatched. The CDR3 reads CASSATSGVYEQYF. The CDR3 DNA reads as TGTGCCAGCAGTGCTACTAGCGGAGTCTACGAGCAGTACTTC. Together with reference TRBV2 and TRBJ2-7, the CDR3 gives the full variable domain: EPEVTQTPSHQVTQMGQEVILRCVPISNHLYFYWYRQILGQKVEFLVSFYNNEISEKSEIFDDQFSVERPDGSNFTLKIRSTKLEDSAMYFCASSATSGVYEQYFGPGTRLTVT.